The 27 T cell receptor beta chains in this list originate from one sample, sequenced in a study of blood T cell repertoires in COVID-19. Some clones are missing from TCRdb's copy, which holds only in-frame ones; the method was immunoSEQ multiplex PCR. The sample carries 150,000 to 200,000 clones, 80% recorded once. The sample comprised peripheral blood. The receptors were gathered from a man in his sixties with acute or convalescent COVID-19.

This clone occurred a few times. The genes are TRBV18 and TRBJ1-1; 8 bases line up with TRBD1. The CDR3 contains 16 residues. V lost 1 base and J lost 3; bases outside the gene matches: 7. Germline CDR1 is KGHSH and CDR2 is LQKENI. The CDR3 here is CASSPRRGRGDTEAFF. CDR3 in DNA: TGTGCCAGCTCACCACGCAGGGGGCGAGGGGACACTGAAGCTTTCTTT.

J is TRBJ1-4 and V is TRBV6-6; TRBD1 agrees at 9 bases. Germline V CDR1 and CDR2: MNHNY, SVGAGI (reference sequence). This CDR3 region has 14 residues. Trimming cost V 5 bases and J 7 bases; bases outside gene matches: 5. CDR3 coding DNA: TGTGCCAGCAGTCTCCCGGACAGGGGTGAAAAACTGTTTTTT. It specifies CASSLPDRGEKLFF.

Details on this clone: Distinct nucleotide sequences in the sample also encode this CDR3. The CDR3 here is CASSLDLRQPQHF. CDR3 sequence (DNA): TGTGCCAGCAGCTTAGATCTAAGACAGCCCCAGCATTTT. The gene calls are TRBV11-2 and TRBJ1-5; D is uncertain. The CDR3 loop spans 13 amino acids. The germline CDR1 and CDR2 sequences are SGHAT and FQNNGV. Trimming pared 0 bases from V and 7 bases from J, leaving 7 bases between.

Only a few counts were recorded for this clone. The chain links TRBV24-1 to TRBJ2-2; D possibly corresponds to TRBD2 (6 bases). The V gene's germline CDR1 is KGHDR and CDR2 SFDVKD. The CDR3 is 12 amino acids. V lost 7 bases to trimming and J lost 6 bases, with 8 bases between them. CDR3 loop: CATSRGSGELFF. The CDR3 DNA reads TGTGCCACCAGCCGGGGGTCCGGGGAGCTGTTTTTT.

The chain joins TRBV5-4 to TRBJ1-4, with D maybe TRBD1 (6 bases). This CDR3 region has 14 residues. V shed 3 bases and J shed 4 bases, with 10 bases lying between them. Germline values: CDR1 SGHNT, CDR2 YYREEE (reference sequence). The CDR3 here is CASSSTGLNEKLFF. In nucleotides, the CDR3 is TGTGCCAGCAGCTCAACAGGGCTTAATGAAAAACTGTTTTTT.

This clone was detected ten times or more. V usage is TRBV9 and J usage is TRBJ1-5; D remains unclear. V was trimmed by 3 bases and J by 0 bases, leaving 7 bases between them. This CDR3 contains 14 residues. Germline V lookup: CDR1 SGDLS, CDR2 YYNGEE. Here the CDR3 DNA reads TGTGCCAGCAGCGACCACAGTAGCAATCAGCCCCAGCATTTT. Translating it yields CASSDHSSNQPQHF.

Remarks on this clone: The sample holds other DNA sequences that translate to the same CDR3. The chain employs TRBV5-1 and TRBJ2-7; D is undetermined. Germline V gives CDR1 SGHRS, CDR2 YFSETQ. The germline V and J ends were trimmed by 0 bases and 7 bases, with 11 bases remaining between them. CDR3 length: 13 residues. The CDR3 loop reads CASSLVPEAEQYF. Here the CDR3 DNA reads TGCGCCAGCAGCTTGGTTCCCGAGGCTGAGCAGTACTTC. The entire variable domain, with the rest obtained from reference TRBV5-1 and TRBJ2-7, is as follows: KAGVTQTPRYLIKTRGQQVTLSCSPISGHRSVSWYQQTPGQGLQFLFEYFSETQRNKGNFPGRFSGRQFSNSRSEMNVSTLELGDSALYLCASSLVPEAEQYFGPGTRLTVT.

V and J are TRBV7-3 and TRBJ2-7; 7 positions agree with TRBD2. The CDR3 is made up of 15 amino acids. CDR1 SGHTA and CDR2 FQGTGA come from the germline V gene. V was pared by 5 bases and J by 2 bases, with 9 bases of the junction left unmatched. The CDR3 loop reads CASSPRLASAYEQYF. Here the CDR3 DNA reads TGTGCCAGCAGCCCCCGACTAGCATCGGCCTACGAGCAGTACTTC.

The genes are TRBV7-2 and TRBJ2-1; 10 positions match TRBD2. The CDR3 is 15 amino acids. Germline lookup yields CDR1 SGHTA and CDR2 FQGNSA. After removal of 5 bases from V and 6 bases from J, the junction contained 7 bases not matched to a gene. The CDR3 loop reads CASSTAGGPFNEQFF. In DNA, the CDR3 is TGTGCCAGCAGCACAGCGGGGGGGCCTTTCAATGAGCAGTTCTTC. Variable domain in full (rest from reference TRBV7-2 and TRBJ2-1): GAGVSQSPSNKVTEKGKDVELRCDPISGHTALYWYRQSLGQGLEFLIYFQGNSAPDKSGLPSDRFSAERTGGSVSTLTIQRTQQEDSAVYLCASSTAGGPFNEQFFGPGTRLTVL.

The sample holds a few counts of this clone. The CDR3 DNA follows: TGTGCCACCACTCTGCAGGATAATGAAAAACTGTTTTTT. This translates into CATTLQDNEKLFF. This chain joins TRBV7-9 and TRBJ1-4; no definite D call. Trimming cost V 10 bases and J 4 bases, with 13 bases left between them. Per germline, CDR1 SEHNR and CDR2 FQNEAQ (reference sequence). The CDR3 loop spans 13 amino acids.

The chain employs TRBV4-2 and TRBJ1-6; 8 positions match TRBD1. V lost 1 base and J lost 4; bases outside the gene matches: 9. The CDR3 loop spans 18 amino acids. CDR1 and CDR2 (germline): LGHNA, YNFKEQ. Here the CDR3 reads CASSQGSPGTGYNSPLHF. The CDR3 DNA reads TGTGCCAGCAGCCAAGGGTCTCCCGGGACAGGATATAATTCACCCCTCCACTTT.

The chain recombines TRBV18 with TRBJ2-7; possibly TRBD2 for D (6 bases). Trimming shortened V by 3 bases and J by 6 bases, and 24 bases separated the two germline ends. Per the germline V gene, CDR1 is KGHSH and CDR2 is LQKENI. This CDR3 comprises 17 residues. DNA of the CDR3: TGTGCCAGCTCACCTATGACCGGGGGTGCTAGACACCCCGAGCAGTACTTC. Translation gives CASSPMTGGARHPEQYF. The entire variable domain, with the rest obtained from reference TRBV18 and TRBJ2-7, is as follows: NAGVMQNPRHLVRRRGQEARLRCSPMKGHSHVYWYRQLPEEGLKFMVYLQKENIIDESGMPKERFSAEFPKEGPSILRIQQVVRGDSAAYFCASSPMTGGARHPEQYFGPGTRLTVT.

The rearrangement uses TRBV2 and TRBJ2-7; D gene uncertain. CDR1 and CDR2 from the germline V gene are SNHLY and FYNNEI. The V end was cut by 7 bases, the J end by 1 base, with 8 bases between. The CDR3 covers 12 residues. The CDR3 loop reads CASTLQSYEQYF. For the CDR3, the DNA is TGTGCCAGCACCCTCCAGTCCTACGAGCAGTACTTC.

The rearrangement joins TRBV4-1 to TRBJ1-4, with TRBD1 as a possible D gene (5 bases). There are 15 residues in the CDR3. Trimming took 1 base from V and 2 from J, leaving 8 bases between them. CDR1 and CDR2 from the germline V gene are MGHRA and YSYEKL. CDR3 nucleotides: TGCGCCAGCAGCCAAGGGCAGGGCACTAATGAAAAACTGTTTTTT. It specifies CASSQGQGTNEKLFF.

This chain joins TRBV19 and TRBJ1-5; TRBD1 aligns across 7 bases. Germline assignment: CDR1 LNHDA and CDR2 SQIVND (reference sequence). With 6 bases clipped from V and 4 bases from J, the junction kept 6 bases outside the gene matches. This CDR3 region has 14 residues. The CDR3 region is CASSGDSLNQPQHF. CDR3 DNA: TGTGCCAGTAGCGGGGACAGTCTAAATCAGCCCCAGCATTTT.

This CDR3 reads CASSLNYQNNEQFF. The CDR3, as DNA: TGTGCCAGCAGCTTAAATTACCAGAACAATGAGCAGTTCTTC. The chain employs TRBV7-3 and TRBJ2-1; D remains unclear. Germline CDR1 and CDR2: SGHTA and FQGTGA. There are 14 residues in the CDR3. The V end lost 1 base, the J end lost 5 bases, and 9 bases lay between the germline ends.

The chain uses TRBV2 and TRBJ2-3; 7 bases fit TRBD2. The J segment lost 4 bases and the V segment lost 4 bases, leaving 11 bases of the junction unmatched. This CDR3 is built from 16 residues. Germline V gene sequence: CDR1 SNHLY, CDR2 FYNNEI. CDR3 bases: TGTGCCAGCAGTGGGGGGAGGGGAGGGGCCCCAGATACGCAGTATTTT. This encodes CASSGGRGGAPDTQYF. The variable domain in full, completed from reference TRBV2 and TRBJ2-3, reads EPEVTQTPSHQVTQMGQEVILRCVPISNHLYFYWYRQILGQKVEFLVSFYNNEISEKSEIFDDQFSVERPDGSNFTLKIRSTKLEDSAMYFCASSGGRGGAPDTQYFGPGTRLTVL.

The chain carries TRBV5-1 and TRBJ2-7, with 7 bases lining up with TRBD1. The CDR3 totals 15 residues. V trimming: 5 bases; J trimming: 2 bases; junction bases outside the gene matches: 10. Germline loops: CDR1 SGHRS, CDR2 YFSETQ. The CDR3 nucleotides are TGCGCCAGCAGGGCCCCCGGGACAGCAACCTACGAGCAGTACTTC. Translation: CASRAPGTATYEQYF.

V and J are TRBV4-2 and TRBJ2-3; D gene unclear. Trimming shortened V by 4 bases and J by 4 bases, and 15 bases separated the two germline ends. The CDR3 is made up of 15 amino acids. Germline CDR1 and CDR2: LGHNA and YNFKEQ. CDR3 sequence reads: CASSPTTGASDTQYF. The DNA of the CDR3 is TGTGCCAGCAGCCCAACCACGGGTGCATCAGATACGCAGTATTTT.

This clone appeared once. This chain connects TRBV27 to TRBJ2-3; 13 nucleotides align to TRBD2. V dropped 5 bases and J dropped 2; count of bases not matched to a gene: 7. Germline V gene data show CDR1 as MNHEY and CDR2 as SMNVEV (reference sequence). The CDR3 covers 17 residues. Here the CDR3 reads CASSPRGLAGPTDTQYF. The CDR3 DNA follows: TGTGCCAGCAGTCCCCGGGGACTAGCGGGGCCCACAGATACGCAGTATTTT.

V gene TRBV19 combines with J gene TRBJ2-7, with D possibly TRBD2 on 6 matching bases. Germline V lookup: CDR1 LNHDA, CDR2 SQIVND (reference sequence). The length of the CDR3 is 14 residues. V lost 3 bases and J lost 1, with 10 bases in between. Written as DNA, the CDR3 is TGTGCCAGTAGTATGGGGGGAGATTCCTACGAGCAGTACTTC. It codes for CASSMGGDSYEQYF.

This clone was observed a few times. This chain links TRBV7-9 with TRBJ1-2, with D possibly TRBD1 on 6 matching bases. The CDR3 loop spans 14 amino acids. Trimming stripped 1 base from V and 6 bases from J, with 12 bases between. The V gene's germline CDR1 is SEHNR and CDR2 FQNEAQ (reference sequence). For the CDR3, the DNA is TGTGCCAGCAGCTTAGAGGCTGGGGGCGATGGCTACACCTTC. It is translated as CASSLEAGGDGYTF.

To note about this clone: Other DNA variants within this sample encode the same CDR3. The rearrangement links TRBV27 to TRBJ1-1, with D possibly TRBD1 on 5 matching bases. V lost 2 bases and J lost 1, with 5 bases in between. Germline lookup yields CDR1 MNHEY and CDR2 SMNVEV (reference sequence). The CDR3 has 13 amino acids. CDR3 amino acids: CASSLGQNTEAFF. The CDR3 bases are TGTGCCAGCAGTTTAGGACAGAACACTGAAGCTTTCTTT.

The chain recombines TRBV19 with TRBJ2-7; 8 nucleotides line up with TRBD1. This CDR3 has 15 residues. Looked up from germline, CDR1 is LNHDA and CDR2 is SQIVND (reference sequence). J lost 3 bases, V lost 5 bases, and 9 bases had no gene match. CDR3 DNA sequence: TGTGCCAGTAGTTTGAACTCCAGGGGGCTCTACGAGCAGTACTTC. Residues: CASSLNSRGLYEQYF.

CDR3 protein: CATSRESDTEAFF. The CDR3 DNA reads as TGTGCCACCAGCAGAGAATCGGACACTGAAGCTTTCTTT. The rearrangement uses TRBV15 and TRBJ1-1; no firm D call. V lost 0 bases and J 3 bases, leaving 5 bases between the germline ends. From germline, CDR1 is LNHNV and CDR2 YYDKDF (reference sequence). There are 13 residues in the CDR3.

The chain has TRBV19 and TRBJ1-2; D ambiguous. V was shortened by 7 bases and J by 7 bases, with 13 bases between the two germline ends. CDR1 LNHDA and CDR2 SQIVND come from the germline V gene (reference sequence). This CDR3 has 12 residues. DNA of the CDR3: TGTGCCAGTAAATCCGGGTTAGGTGGCTACACCTTC. Protein: CASKSGLGGYTF. Combining the CDR3 with reference TRBV19 and TRBJ1-2 gives the whole variable domain DGGITQSPKYLFRKEGQNVTLSCEQNLNHDAMYWYRQDPGQGLRLIYYSQIVNDFQKGDIAEGYSVSREKKESFPLTVTSAQKNPTAFYLCASKSGLGGYTFGSGTRLTVV.

V is TRBV24-1 and J is TRBJ1-2; D remains unclear. The germline V gene has CDR1 KGHDR and CDR2 SFDVKD. This CDR3 has 14 residues. V was cut by 3 bases and J by 3 bases, with 10 bases left in between. In DNA, the CDR3 is TGTGCCACCAGTGATAGTGACTCCTACTATGGCTACACCTTC. Residues: CATSDSDSYYGYTF.